The clone carrying this T cell receptor (beta chain) appeared many times. The antigen remains undetermined. Template-switching 5'RACE yielded the TCR cDNA; a universal primer site and UMIs were added in the process. TCRdb reprocessed the 5' RACE reads via MiXCR and lists one record per CDR3 protein. The sample shows about 73,000 distinct CDR3 sequences, about 7.7% of them seen only once. The sample is drawn from a study of T cells after yellow fever vaccination. Findings of the study overall: At under 97% for CD4 and approximately 88% for CD8, most primary-vaccination clones showed up again after the booster. There was a possibility that FACS-sorted repertoires contained abundant clonotypes contaminating from the bulk population.

The CDR3 length is 15 residues. V lost 3 bases and J lost 2; bases outside the gene matches: 3. Germline V gene data show CDR1 as MNHEY and CDR2 as SVGAGI. The chain recombines TRBV6-5 with TRBJ2-3; 9 nucleotides match TRBD2. The specimen was CD8+ T cells sorted from PBMCs, collected on the day of the yellow fever booster vaccination. This sequence originates from a man aged 30 to 39 who received the YFV17D yellow fever vaccine. This chain's CDR3 is CASSYVAGDTDTQYF. CDR3 DNA sequence: TGTGCCAGCAGTTATGTAGCGGGAGACACAGATACGCAGTATTTT.